Reported below is one T cell receptor beta chain. No antigen is known for it. cDNA libraries for TCR alpha and TCR beta, carrying sample barcodes and UMIs, came from 5'RACE with constant-segment primers. TCRdb re-called the 5' RACE reads through MiXCR, storing one row per CDR3 protein. The sample yields about 410,000 distinct CDR3 sequences, more than 15% seen once. Germline lookup yields CDR1 MNHEY and CDR2 SVGAGI. Trimming took off 4 bases at V and 13 bases at J, with 19 bases between the two ends. The CDR3 is 14 residues long. The data were taken from a study of T-cell memory formation after mild COVID-19. Whole-study context: TCR clusters were mostly donor specific.

Study-level points and caveats: Clones that contracted from day 15 to 85 were balanced CD4/CD8, while later expanders leaned CD4+. The study found contracting CD4+ clones mainly in CM and EM and contracting CD8+ clones in EMRA.

Sequences were obtained from PBMCs or a T cell subset sorted from them (not recorded which). The sequence came from a man in his late teens or twenties who had mild COVID-19 (a few samples of this study predate the infection). Cell type and time point are not known. The gene calls are TRBV6-5 and TRBJ2-2, with D unresolved. The DNA of the CDR3 is TGTGCCAGCAGTTCTCAGATCGGGTCCTCGTGGCTGTTTTTT. Translating gives CASSSQIGSSWLFF.